This paragraph reports one T cell receptor beta chain. The antigen is not known. The sample is drawn from a study of OX40 agonist ivuxolimab in advanced cancers. Study-wide context: Given to patients was ivuxolimab, an agonistic anti-OX40 (CD134) antibody. Allowance was made for prior anti-PD-1, anti-PD-L1 or anti-CTLA-4 therapy, and 35% to 40% had some.

TCRdb's table, derived via immunoSEQ multiplex PCR, lists solely in-frame clones and lacks some. Of 99,000 or so clones in the sample, 91% are singletons; the top ten hold approximately 0.32%. The CDR3 extends over 14 amino acids. Trimming took off 0 bases at V and 1 base at J, with 6 bases between the two ends. Germline values: CDR1 MNHEY, CDR2 SVGAGI. The study, taken as a whole, reports: CD4+ and CD8+ blood T cells expanded clonally by week 6 at 0.1 to 3.0 mg/kg. Expansion of clones was among the lowest in partial responders at 0.1-3.0 mg/kg.

The sample consisted of CD4+ or CD8+ T cells sorted from blood, taken in a trial of the OX40 agonist ivuxolimab. This sequence originates from an adult with an advanced solid tumor such as melanoma, head and neck, liver or kidney cancer. V gene TRBV6-5 combines with J gene TRBJ1-1; D is unresolved. The CDR3 DNA is TGTGCCAGCAGTTACTCTCAAGGGAACACTGAAGCTTTCTTT. It yields the protein CASSYSQGNTEAFF.